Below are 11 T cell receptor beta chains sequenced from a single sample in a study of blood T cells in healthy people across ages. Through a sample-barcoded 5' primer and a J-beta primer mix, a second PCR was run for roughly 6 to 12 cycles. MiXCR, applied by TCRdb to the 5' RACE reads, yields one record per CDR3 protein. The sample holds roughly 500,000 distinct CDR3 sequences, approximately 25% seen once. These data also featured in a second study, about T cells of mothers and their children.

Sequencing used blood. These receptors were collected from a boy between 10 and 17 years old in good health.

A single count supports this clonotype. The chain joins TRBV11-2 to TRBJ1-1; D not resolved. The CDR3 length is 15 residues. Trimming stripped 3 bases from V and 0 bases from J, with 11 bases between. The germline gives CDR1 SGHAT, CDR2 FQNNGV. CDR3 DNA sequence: TGTGCCAGCAGCTTTTGGTCCCGCATGAACACTGAAGCTTTCTTT. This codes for CASSFWSRMNTEAFF.

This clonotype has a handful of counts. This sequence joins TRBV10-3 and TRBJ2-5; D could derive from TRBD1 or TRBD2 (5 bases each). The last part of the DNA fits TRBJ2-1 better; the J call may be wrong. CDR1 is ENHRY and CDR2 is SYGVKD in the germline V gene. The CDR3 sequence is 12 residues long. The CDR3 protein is CAISDGADEQFF. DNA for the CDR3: TGTGCCATCAGTGACGGGGCGGATGAGCAGTTCTTC.

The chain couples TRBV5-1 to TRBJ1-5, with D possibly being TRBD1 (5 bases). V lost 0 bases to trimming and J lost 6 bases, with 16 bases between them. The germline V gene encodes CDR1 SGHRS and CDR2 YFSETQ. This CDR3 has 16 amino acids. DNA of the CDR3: TGCGCCAGCAGCTTGGGCGGGGCGGATAGGGTTCAGCCCCAGCATTTT. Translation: CASSLGGADRVQPQHF.

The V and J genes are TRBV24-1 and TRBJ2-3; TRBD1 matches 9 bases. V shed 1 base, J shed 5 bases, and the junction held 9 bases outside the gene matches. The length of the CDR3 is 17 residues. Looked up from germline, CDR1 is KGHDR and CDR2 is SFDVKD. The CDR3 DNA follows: TGTGCCACCAGTGATTTTGGGACAGGGACCTCGAAAGATACGCAGTATTTT. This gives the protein CATSDFGTGTSKDTQYF.

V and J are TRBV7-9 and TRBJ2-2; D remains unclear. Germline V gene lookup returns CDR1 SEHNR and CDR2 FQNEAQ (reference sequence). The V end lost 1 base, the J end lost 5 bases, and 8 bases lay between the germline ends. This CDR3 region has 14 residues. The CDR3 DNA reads TGTGCCAGCAGCTTAGTCCCCGAGACCGGGGAGCTGTTTTTT. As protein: CASSLVPETGELFF.

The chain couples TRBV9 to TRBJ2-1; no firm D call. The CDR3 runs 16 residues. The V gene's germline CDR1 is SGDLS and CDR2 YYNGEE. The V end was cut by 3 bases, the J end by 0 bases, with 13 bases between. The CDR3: CASSALGQSSYNEQFF. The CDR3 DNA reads TGTGCCAGCAGCGCCCTAGGGCAGAGCTCCTACAATGAGCAGTTCTTC. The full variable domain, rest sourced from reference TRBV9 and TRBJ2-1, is DSGVTQTPKHLITATGQRVTLRCSPRSGDLSVYWYQQSLDQGLQFLIQYYNGEERAKGNILERFSAQQFPDLHSELNLSSLELGDSALYFCASSALGQSSYNEQFFGPGTRLTVL.

In DNA form, the CDR3 reads TGTGCCAGCAGCGTAGGATCTAGCGGGGGCTCCTACGAGCAGTACTTC. This sequence encodes CASSVGSSGGSYEQYF. The rearrangement uses TRBV9 and TRBJ2-7; 10 bases line up with TRBD2. Trimming cost V 0 bases and J 0 bases; bases outside gene matches: 3. This CDR3 comprises 16 residues. Germline V gene data show CDR1 as SGDLS and CDR2 as YYNGEE.

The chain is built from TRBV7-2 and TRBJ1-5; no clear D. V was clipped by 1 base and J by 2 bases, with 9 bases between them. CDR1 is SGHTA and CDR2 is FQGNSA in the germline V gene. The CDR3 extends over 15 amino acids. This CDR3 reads CASSLEMWGNQPQHF. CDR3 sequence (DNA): TGTGCCAGCAGCTTAGAGATGTGGGGCAATCAGCCCCAGCATTTT. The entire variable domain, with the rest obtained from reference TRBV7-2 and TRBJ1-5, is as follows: GAGVSQSPSNKVTEKGKDVELRCDPISGHTALYWYRQSLGQGLEFLIYFQGNSAPDKSGLPSDRFSAERTGGSVSTLTIQRTQQEDSAVYLCASSLEMWGNQPQHFGDGTRLSIL.

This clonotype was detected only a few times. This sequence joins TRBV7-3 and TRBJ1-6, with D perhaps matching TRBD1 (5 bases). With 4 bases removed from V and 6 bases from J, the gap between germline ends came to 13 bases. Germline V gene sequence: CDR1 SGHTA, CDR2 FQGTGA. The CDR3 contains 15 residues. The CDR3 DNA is TGTGCCAGCAGCTCCCGGGGGGGAATTAATTCACCCCTCCACTTT. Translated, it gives CASSSRGGINSPLHF.

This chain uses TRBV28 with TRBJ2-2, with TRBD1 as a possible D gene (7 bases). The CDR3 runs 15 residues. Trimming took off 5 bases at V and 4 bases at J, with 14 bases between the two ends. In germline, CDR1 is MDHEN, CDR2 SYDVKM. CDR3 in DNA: TGTGCCAGCAGTACTACAGGGGAGGTCACCGGGGAGCTGTTTTTT. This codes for CASSTTGEVTGELFF. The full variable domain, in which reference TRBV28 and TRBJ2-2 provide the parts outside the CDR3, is DVKVTQSSRYLVKRTGEKVFLECVQDMDHENMFWYRQDPGLGLRLIYFSYDVKMKEKGDIPEGYSVSREKKERFSLILESASTNQTSMYLCASSTTGEVTGELFFGEGSRLTVL.

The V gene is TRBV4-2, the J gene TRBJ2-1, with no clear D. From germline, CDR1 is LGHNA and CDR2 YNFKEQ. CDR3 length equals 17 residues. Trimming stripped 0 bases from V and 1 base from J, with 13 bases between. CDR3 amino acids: CASSQELLLESYNEQFF. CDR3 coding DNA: TGTGCCAGCAGCCAAGAACTGCTTTTAGAGTCCTACAATGAGCAGTTCTTC.